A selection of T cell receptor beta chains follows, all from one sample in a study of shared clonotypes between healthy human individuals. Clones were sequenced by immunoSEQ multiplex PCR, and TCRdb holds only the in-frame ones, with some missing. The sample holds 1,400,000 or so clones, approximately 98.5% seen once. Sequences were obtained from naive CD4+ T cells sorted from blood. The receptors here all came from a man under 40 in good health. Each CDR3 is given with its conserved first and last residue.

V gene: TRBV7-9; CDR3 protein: CASSPLQGLTEAFF
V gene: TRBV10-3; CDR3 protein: CATLGIRGNTEAFF
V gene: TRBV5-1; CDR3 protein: CASSSGLNSYEQYF
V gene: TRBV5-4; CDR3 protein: CASSLLAWPGQETQYF
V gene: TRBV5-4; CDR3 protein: CASSLRGTYEQYF
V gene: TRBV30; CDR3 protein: CAWSGTSNYGYTF
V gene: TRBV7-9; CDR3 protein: CASSLGALAGQVSYNEQFF
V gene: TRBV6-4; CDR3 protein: CASSKQETTGELFF
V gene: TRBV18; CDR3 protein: CASSPQQGYYNEQFF
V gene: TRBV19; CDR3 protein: CASSTGLLSRSSYNEQFF
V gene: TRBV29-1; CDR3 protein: CSVDRGTGAYEQYF
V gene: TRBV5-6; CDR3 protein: CASSLDRNTEAFF
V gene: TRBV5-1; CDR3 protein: CASSPGLAGLEGNEQFF
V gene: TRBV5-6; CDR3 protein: CASSVWAGTGLEKLFF
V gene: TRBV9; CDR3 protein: CASSVGTGGGRGEKLFF
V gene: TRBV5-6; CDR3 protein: CASSWDLYNEQFF
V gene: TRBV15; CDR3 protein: CATSRRTGIDQPQHF
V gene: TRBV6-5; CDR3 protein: CASSYYRSISSYEQYF
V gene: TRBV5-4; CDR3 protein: CASSLIGTGPYLEAFF
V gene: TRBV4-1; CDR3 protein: CASSHPSGPNRNTEAFF
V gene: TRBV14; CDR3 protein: CASSQVGRTDTQYF
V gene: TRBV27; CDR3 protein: CASSSDGVRQPQHF
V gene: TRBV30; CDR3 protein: CAWSRESNQPQHF
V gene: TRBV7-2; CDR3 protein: CASSGQETQYF
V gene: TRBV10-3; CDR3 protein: CAIRGQAQSYEQYF
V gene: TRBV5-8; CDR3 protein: CASSLPTSTYTDTQYF
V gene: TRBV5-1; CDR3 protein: CASSRGGEGETQYF
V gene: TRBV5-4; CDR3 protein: CASSVGQGAYGYTF
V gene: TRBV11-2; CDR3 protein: CASRPKGVAGGGIYEQYF
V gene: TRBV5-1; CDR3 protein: CASSKPDSYYEQYF
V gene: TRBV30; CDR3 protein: CAWRGNPYEQYF
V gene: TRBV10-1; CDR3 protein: CASSEELGQNTEAFF
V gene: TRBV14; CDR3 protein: CASSQLTYEQYF
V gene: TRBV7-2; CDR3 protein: CASSIRQGSYEQFF
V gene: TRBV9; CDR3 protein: CASSRDTGELFF
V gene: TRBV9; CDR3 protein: CASSVREFRADTQYF